The entry below describes one T cell receptor (beta chain). Its matching antigen is unknown. The data stem from a study of T cell responses to AZD1222 COVID-19 vaccine. General study findings and limits: Donors, mostly white British, included more females; clonal diversity was possibly underestimated. Only a handful of AZD1222 recipients, more than 5 in all, had baseline seropositivity.

Sequencing was performed with immunoSEQ multiplex PCR; in TCRdb, only in-frame clones are kept and a portion is missing. The sample holds 150,000 or so clones; around 86% are singletons and the top ten take less than 5%. Losses at the gene ends were 2 bases for V and 4 bases for J; bases not matched to a gene: 8. Germline CDR1 reads KGHSH; CDR2 reads LQKENI. This CDR3 has 15 residues. The sequences come from peripheral blood, collected on day 0 of MenACWY control vaccination. The V and J genes are TRBV18 and TRBJ2-7; TRBD2 agrees at 7 bases. This clonotype was sampled from an adult in good health. CDR3: CASSPGAGQSYEQYF. The DNA for the CDR3 is TGTGCCAGCTCACCAGGAGCGGGGCAGTCTTACGAGCAGTACTTC.